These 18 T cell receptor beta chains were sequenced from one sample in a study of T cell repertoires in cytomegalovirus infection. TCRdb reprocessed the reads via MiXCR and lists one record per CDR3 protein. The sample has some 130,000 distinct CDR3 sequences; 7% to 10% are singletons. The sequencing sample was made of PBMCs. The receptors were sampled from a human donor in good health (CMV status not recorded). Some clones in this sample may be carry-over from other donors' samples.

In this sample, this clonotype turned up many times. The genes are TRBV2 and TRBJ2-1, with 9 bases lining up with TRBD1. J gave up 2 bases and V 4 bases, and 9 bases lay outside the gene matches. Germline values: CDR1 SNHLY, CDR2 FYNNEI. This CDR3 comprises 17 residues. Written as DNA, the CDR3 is TGTGCCAGCAGTGGGCGCCCCCGGGACAGGGCCTACAATGAGCAGTTCTTC. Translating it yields CASSGRPRDRAYNEQFF.

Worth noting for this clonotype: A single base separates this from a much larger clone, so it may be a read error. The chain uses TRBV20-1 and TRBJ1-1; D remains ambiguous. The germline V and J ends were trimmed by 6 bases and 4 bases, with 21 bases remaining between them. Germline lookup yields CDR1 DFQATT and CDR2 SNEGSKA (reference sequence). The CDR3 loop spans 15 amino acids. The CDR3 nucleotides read TGCAGTGCCTTTGGCCCGGCAATCTCGAGCACTGAAGCTTTCTTT. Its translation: CSAFGPAISSTEAFF.

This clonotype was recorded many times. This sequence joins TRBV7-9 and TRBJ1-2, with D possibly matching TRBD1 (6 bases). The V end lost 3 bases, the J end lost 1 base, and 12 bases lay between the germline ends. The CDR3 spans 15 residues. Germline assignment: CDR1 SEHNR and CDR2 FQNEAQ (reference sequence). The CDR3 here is CASSLGEGGNYGYTF. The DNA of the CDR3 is TGTGCCAGCAGCTTGGGCGAGGGGGGTAACTATGGCTACACCTTC.

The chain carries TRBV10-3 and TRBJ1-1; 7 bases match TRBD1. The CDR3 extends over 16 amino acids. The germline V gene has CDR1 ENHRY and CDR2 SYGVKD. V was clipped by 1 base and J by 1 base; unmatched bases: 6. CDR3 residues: CAISELTGAGNTEAFF. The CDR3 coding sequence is TGTGCCATCAGTGAGTTAACAGGGGCGGGGAACACTGAAGCTTTCTTT.

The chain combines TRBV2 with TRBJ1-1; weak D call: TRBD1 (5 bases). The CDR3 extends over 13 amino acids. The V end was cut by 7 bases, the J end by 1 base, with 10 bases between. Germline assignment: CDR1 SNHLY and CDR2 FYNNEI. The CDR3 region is CASTRESNTEAFF. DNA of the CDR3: TGTGCCAGCACCAGGGAATCGAACACTGAAGCTTTCTTT.

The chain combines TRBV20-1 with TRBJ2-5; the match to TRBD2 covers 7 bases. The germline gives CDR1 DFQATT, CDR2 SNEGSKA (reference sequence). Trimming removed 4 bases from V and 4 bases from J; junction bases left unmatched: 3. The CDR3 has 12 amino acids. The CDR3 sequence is CSATREGETQYF. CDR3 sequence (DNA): TGCAGTGCTACCAGGGAGGGAGAGACCCAGTACTTC.

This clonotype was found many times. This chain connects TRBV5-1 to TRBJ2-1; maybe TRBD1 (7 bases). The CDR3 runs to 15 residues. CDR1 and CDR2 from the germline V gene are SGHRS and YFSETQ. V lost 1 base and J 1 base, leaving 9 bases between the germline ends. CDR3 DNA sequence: TGCGCCAGCAGCTTGTCAGGGGGGTCCTACAATGAGCAGTTCTTC. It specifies CASSLSGGSYNEQFF.

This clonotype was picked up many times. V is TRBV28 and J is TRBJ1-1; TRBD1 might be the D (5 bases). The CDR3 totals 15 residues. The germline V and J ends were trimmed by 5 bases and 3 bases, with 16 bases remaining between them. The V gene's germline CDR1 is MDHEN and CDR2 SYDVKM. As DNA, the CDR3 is TGTGCCAGCAGTCCTGCAGGGAATTCGGACACTGAAGCTTTCTTT. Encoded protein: CASSPAGNSDTEAFF.

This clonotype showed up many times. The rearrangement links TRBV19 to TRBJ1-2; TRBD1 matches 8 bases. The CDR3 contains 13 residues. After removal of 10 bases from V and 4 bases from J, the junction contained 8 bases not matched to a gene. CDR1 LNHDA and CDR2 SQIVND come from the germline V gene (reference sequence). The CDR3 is CATTDRVSYGYTF. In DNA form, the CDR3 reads TGTGCCACCACGGACAGGGTGAGCTATGGCTACACCTTC.

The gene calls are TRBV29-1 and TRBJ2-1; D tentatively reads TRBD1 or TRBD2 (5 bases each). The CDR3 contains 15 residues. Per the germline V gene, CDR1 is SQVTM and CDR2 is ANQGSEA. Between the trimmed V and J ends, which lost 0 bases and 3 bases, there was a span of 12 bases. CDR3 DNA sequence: TGCAGCGTTGAAGATCTGCCGGGGCGCTACAATGAGCAGTTCTTC. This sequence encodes CSVEDLPGRYNEQFF.

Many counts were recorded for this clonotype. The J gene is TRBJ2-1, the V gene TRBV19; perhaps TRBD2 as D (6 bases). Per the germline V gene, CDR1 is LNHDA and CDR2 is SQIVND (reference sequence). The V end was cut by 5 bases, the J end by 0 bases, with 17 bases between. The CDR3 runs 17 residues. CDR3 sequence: CASSPLGTGSSYNEQFF. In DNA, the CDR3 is TGTGCCAGTAGTCCCTTGGGGACCGGGAGCTCCTACAATGAGCAGTTCTTC.

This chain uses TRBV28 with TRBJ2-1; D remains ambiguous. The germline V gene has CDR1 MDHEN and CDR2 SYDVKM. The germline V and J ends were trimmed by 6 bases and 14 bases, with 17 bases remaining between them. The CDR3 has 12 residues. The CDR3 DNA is TGTGCCAGCAGCTCCGACCTGAAGGTTGAGTTCTTC. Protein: CASSSDLKVEFF. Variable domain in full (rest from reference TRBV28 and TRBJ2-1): DVKVTQSSRYLVKRTGEKVFLECVQDMDHENMFWYRQDPGLGLRLIYFSYDVKMKEKGDIPEGYSVSREKKERFSLILESASTNQTSMYLCASSSDLKVEFFGPGTRLTVL.

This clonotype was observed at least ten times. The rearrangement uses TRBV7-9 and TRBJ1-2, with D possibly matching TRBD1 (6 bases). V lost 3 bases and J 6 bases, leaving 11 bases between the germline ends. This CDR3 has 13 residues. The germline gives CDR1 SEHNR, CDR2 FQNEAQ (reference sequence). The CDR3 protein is CASSFIQGDGYTF. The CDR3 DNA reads TGTGCCAGCAGCTTTATACAGGGCGATGGCTACACCTTC.

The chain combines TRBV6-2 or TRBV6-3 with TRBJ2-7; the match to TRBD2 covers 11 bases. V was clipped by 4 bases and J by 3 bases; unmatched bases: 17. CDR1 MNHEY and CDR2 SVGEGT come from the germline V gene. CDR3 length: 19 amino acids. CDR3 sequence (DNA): TGTGCCAGCAGTTCGCTAACCATTCCATCGACTAGCGGGGACTACGAGCAGTACTTC. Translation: CASSSLTIPSTSGDYEQYF.

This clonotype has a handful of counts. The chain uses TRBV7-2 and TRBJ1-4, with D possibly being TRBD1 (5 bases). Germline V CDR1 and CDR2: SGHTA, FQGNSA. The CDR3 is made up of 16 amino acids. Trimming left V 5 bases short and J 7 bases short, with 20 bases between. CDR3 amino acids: CASSAPPGGRGEKLFF. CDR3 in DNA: TGTGCCAGCAGCGCTCCCCCTGGGGGGAGAGGTGAAAAACTGTTTTTT.

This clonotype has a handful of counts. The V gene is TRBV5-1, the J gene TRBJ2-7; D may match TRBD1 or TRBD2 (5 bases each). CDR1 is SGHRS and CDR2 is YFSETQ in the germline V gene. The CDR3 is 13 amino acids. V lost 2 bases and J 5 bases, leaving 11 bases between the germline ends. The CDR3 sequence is CASSLEGNNEQYF. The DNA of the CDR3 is TGCGCCAGCAGCTTAGAGGGGAACAACGAGCAGTACTTC.

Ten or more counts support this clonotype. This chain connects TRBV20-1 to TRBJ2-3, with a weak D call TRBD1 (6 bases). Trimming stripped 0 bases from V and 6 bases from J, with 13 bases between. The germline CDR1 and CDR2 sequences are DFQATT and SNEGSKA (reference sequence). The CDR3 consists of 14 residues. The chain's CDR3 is CSAREGARWDTQYF. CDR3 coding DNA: TGCAGTGCTAGAGAGGGGGCGCGGTGGGATACGCAGTATTTT.

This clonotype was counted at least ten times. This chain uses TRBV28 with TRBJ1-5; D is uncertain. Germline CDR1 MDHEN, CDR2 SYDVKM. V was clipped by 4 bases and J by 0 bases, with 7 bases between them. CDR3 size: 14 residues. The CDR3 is CASSYINSNQPQHF. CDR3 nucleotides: TGTGCCAGCAGTTATATAAATAGCAATCAGCCCCAGCATTTT. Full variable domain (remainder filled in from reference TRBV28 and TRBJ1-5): DVKVTQSSRYLVKRTGEKVFLECVQDMDHENMFWYRQDPGLGLRLIYFSYDVKMKEKGDIPEGYSVSREKKERFSLILESASTNQTSMYLCASSYINSNQPQHFGDGTRLSIL.